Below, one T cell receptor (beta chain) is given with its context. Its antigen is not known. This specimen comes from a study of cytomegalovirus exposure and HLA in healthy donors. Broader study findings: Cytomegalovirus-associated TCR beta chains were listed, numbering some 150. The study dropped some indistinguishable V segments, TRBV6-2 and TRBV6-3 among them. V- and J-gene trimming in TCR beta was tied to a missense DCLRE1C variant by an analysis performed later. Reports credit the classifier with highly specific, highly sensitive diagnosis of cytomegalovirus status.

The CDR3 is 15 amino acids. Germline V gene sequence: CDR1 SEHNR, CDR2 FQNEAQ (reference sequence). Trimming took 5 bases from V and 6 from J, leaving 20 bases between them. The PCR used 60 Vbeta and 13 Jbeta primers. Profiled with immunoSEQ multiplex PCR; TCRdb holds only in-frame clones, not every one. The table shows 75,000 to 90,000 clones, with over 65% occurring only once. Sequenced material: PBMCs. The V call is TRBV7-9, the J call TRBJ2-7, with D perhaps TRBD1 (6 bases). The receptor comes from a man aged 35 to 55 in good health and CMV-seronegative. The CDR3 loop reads CASSLPTPQGGEQYF. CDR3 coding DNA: TGTGCCAGCAGCCTCCCGACACCCCAAGGGGGCGAGCAGTACTTC.